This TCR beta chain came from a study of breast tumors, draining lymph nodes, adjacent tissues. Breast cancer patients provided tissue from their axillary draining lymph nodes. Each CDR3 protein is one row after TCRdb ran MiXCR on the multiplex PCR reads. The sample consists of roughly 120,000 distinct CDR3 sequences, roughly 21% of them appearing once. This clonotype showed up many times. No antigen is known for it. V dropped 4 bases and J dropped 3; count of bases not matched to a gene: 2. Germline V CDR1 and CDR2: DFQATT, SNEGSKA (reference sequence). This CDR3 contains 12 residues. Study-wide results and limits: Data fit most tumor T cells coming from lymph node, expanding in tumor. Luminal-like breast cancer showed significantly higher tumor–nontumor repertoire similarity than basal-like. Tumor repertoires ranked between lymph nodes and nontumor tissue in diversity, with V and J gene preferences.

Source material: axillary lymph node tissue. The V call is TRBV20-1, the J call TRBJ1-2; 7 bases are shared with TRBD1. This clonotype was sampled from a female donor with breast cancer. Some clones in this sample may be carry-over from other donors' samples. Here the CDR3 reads CSATGTDYGYTF. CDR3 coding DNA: TGCAGTGCTACCGGGACAGACTATGGCTACACCTTC.